The source of this TCR beta chain is a study of cytomegalovirus exposure and HLA in healthy donors (TCRdb year 2017). For context, the study as a whole: An earlier analysis of some 550 of the donors reported 250 to 350 Gb of sequence data and 100 million to 130 million unique TCR beta sequences from approximately 180 million T cells. Typing coverage differed by locus: A, B, C, DRB1 and DQB1 were typed in about 629-640 donors, DQA1 in about 550, DPA1 in roughly 590, and DPB1 in 400 to 490. An early release that covered several hundred HLA-typed donors contained about 290 gigabases of sequencing data and roughly 84 million unique TCR sequences. Every discovery cohort repertoire had been produced on one sequencing platform. To decide whether each TCR beta V gene segment behaved as functional or pseudogenic, an earlier analysis of approximately 600 of the donors relied on high-throughput TCR beta sequencing. A later genetic analysis used genome-wide SNP genotypes for about three fifths of the 666 donors, treating that subset as a discovery cohort. The study combined high-throughput TCR immunosequencing, statistical association of individual TCRs with disease status, and machine learning to predict cytomegalovirus infection status. Along with the 666-subject first cohort, a separate validation cohort of some 130 different subjects was used. Of the roughly 400 genotyped donors, 81% fell in the genetic ancestry cluster associated with self-reported Caucasian donors. In the later analysis, no new phenotypic data were used to find candidate immune exposures; instead, reliance was placed on TCR beta sequences and their occurrence across donors. A later analysis re-examined previously published TCR beta repertoires from more than 550 donors and added high-resolution HLA genotyping to investigate patterns of TCR occurrence. On average, roughly 250,000 unique TCR beta nucleotide sequences were sequenced per donor among fewer than 500 genotyped donors of the cohort, with 15% to 20% of those sequences being non-productive. About five DR-DQ haplotypes were treated as single units for association and clustering because of strong linkage in the cohort. The study was designed to test whether signatures of past pathogen exposure could be identified by cataloging public T cell receptors. Both class I and class II loci were covered by HLA typing, at four-digit resolution. Alongside the repertoire data, information on donor age, sex, ethnicity and CMV serostatus was compiled. The study used immunosequencing to profile the T cell repertoires of some 600 subjects and linked those repertoires to cytomegalovirus serostatus.

General conclusions and limits of the study: Correlated functional status among segregating V segments might reflect linkage disequilibrium, but an unknown experimental factor could not be ruled out. A further reported finding was that TCR beta sequences accurately predicted the HLA-A and HLA-B alleles for most subjects in the first cohort. In a later genetic analysis, a missense DCLRE1C variant was associated with V-gene and J-gene trimming of TCR beta chains, and the association was replicated in an independent cohort. The 87-base-pair reads could not distinguish some IMGT-functional V segments, including TRBV6-2 and TRBV6-3, so those segments were excluded. A later analysis reported that several top co-occurrence clusters appeared linked to parvovirus B19, influenza, CMV and Epstein-Barr virus. Sequencing depth was assumed to be roughly uniform across donors in the presence/absence analyses, though that assumption may not hold. In a later genetic analysis, fewer N-insertions in productive TCRs were reported among donors in an Asian-associated ancestry cluster than the approximately 670-donor mean. In both the original and validation cohorts, the classifier was reported to diagnose cytomegalovirus status with high specificity and sensitivity. In an earlier analysis of some 500 of the donors, most TCR beta V segments appeared in productive rearrangements about 87% or about 30% of the time, broadly matching IMGT annotations. The only immune exposure information available for the cohort was CMV serostatus. A later analysis found that most CMV-associated TCR beta chains appeared HLA-restricted, with HLA associations seemingly driven largely by CMV exposure. Strong co-occurrence of HLA alleles, especially DR and DQ, made assigning TCR associations to individual alleles difficult. A cluster of highly shared sequence variants was judged likely to be a technical artifact of the sequencing pipeline. A later analysis found that HLA-associated TCR beta chains were more clonally expanded and had lower generation probabilities than equally common non-associated chains. Because counts were too low, about 18 rarely observed V segments, including chromosome 9 orphons, were left out of the earlier analysis of 587 of the donors. Specific HLA alleles were associated with 15,000 to 20,000 TCR beta sequences at a false discovery rate of 0.05 in a later analysis. In this cohort, only TCR beta chains were sequenced, and detectable features were limited by the absence of alpha or paired-chain data. The study listed 150 to 200 TCR beta chains as associated with cytomegalovirus. Most TCR sequences were seen in very few donors, while some public TCRs were found in many individuals. A later analysis found that TCR association rates varied across HLA loci, with DRB1 alleles showing the most associated TCRs and HLA-C alleles the fewest. In vitro tests confirmed that a few of the cytomegalovirus-associated TCR beta chains recognize cytomegalovirus antigens. Because some donors lacked HLA typing at each locus, the association tests relied only on the typed subset. The authors suggested that the approach could potentially be extended to other disease states and immunological phenotypes.

The library was generated by the immunoSEQ multiplex PCR assay. For the multiplex PCR, a mixture combining 60 forward primers for TCR Vbeta segments and 13 reverse primers for TCR Jbeta segments was used. The CDR3 region of rearranged TCR beta genes was amplified from genomic DNA by a multiplex PCR assay. On the Illumina HiSeq System, the amplified TCR beta libraries were sequenced as 87-base-pair reads. The published analysis was carried out like this. A later analysis counted tens of millions of unique TCR beta chains across the 640 or so repertoires, and approximately 11 million of these chains were shared by at least two donors. Raw reads were error-corrected and collapsed into unique sequences with a nearest-neighbor algorithm that merged closely related sequences to remove PCR and sequencing errors. CDR3 sequences were aligned to IMGT reference sequences to assign V, D and J gene segments. For a sequence to be retained, a match of at least six nucleotides to both a V gene segment and a J gene segment was required. Rearrangements were classified as productive when the CDR3 lacked stop codons and remained in frame with V and J, and all other rearrangements were classified as non-productive. Following IMGT convention, CDR3 was defined as the stretch from the second conserved V-encoded cysteine to the conserved J-encoded phenylalanine. The earlier analysis of 587 of the donors excluded sequences that lacked an unambiguous match to a single V gene segment. In an earlier analysis of around 590 of the donors, a V segment was called functional when productive rearrangements were above 56.7%, and segregating when the standard deviation between donors exceeded 5%. A statistical classification framework was built to diagnose cytomegalovirus status from the catalog of TCR beta chain sequences. In a later analysis, V and J genes were assigned by comparing TCR nucleotide sequences against IMGT/GENE-DB human TR gene sequences. Using the TCRdist pipeline, a later analysis assigned CDR3 sequences along with most-parsimonious VDJ recombination scenarios. A later analysis defined each TCR beta chain by its CDR3 amino acid sequence plus V-gene family, and excluded reads lacking a unique V-gene family. As a way to deal with suspected cross-contamination and a sequencing artifact, a later analysis dropped 592 nucleotide sequences that were highly shared and had low generation probability. A later analysis calculated a clonal expansion index for each public chain from normalized within-repertoire ranks of inferred template counts. A later analysis computed generation probabilities with a VDJ recombination model fitted to out-of-frame rearrangements, and checked the results against IGoR. In a later analysis, TCR-TCR, TCR-HLA and TCR-CMV co-occurrence was scored with hypergeometric tests, and a repertoire-size bias correction was applied to TCR pairs. To estimate false discovery rates, a later analysis permuted the HLA or CMV assignments 20 times. In a later analysis, co-occurring TCRs were grouped with DBSCAN, and TCRdist sequence similarity was added when clustering was performed within HLA-allele-positive subsets. Repertoires with fewer than 30,000 or more than 120,000 public chains, plus five repertoires with anomalous nucleotide sharing, were excluded from co-occurrence clustering. Held by TCRdb, this immuneACCESS table contains in-frame sequences only and omits some clones. Under half of the omission traces to an unresolved V gene where checked; the cause of the rest is unknown. The DNA gave D and trimming, while V, J and clone size come from that table. The sample yields 150,000 to 200,000 clones; approximately 80% were counted once. The top ten constitute approximately 1.6% of the sample.

V was cut back by 6 bases and J by 8 bases, leaving a gap of 17 bases between them. CDR1 SGHTS and CDR2 YDEGEE are derived from the germline V gene. Inclusive of the bounding cysteine and phenylalanine, the CDR3 is 13 residues long. Only the CDR3 DNA stays, 39 bases, in frame from base 1. The cohort consisted of fewer than 700 healthy bone marrow donors. All cohort members were sampled while nominally healthy, although unrecorded immune exposures were likely present. The donor was CMV seronegative and belonged to the group of 352 seronegative cohort members. Each donor provided a peripheral blood sample, and peripheral blood mononuclear cells were used for TCR beta sequencing. Genomic DNA was extracted from the blood cell samples with the Qiagen DNeasy Blood Extraction Kit. There are a few counts of this clone. The specificity of this receptor is unknown. Within one base of it there is no much larger clone, and no base qualities were kept.

Recombination connected TRBV5-8 to TRBJ1-1; the D gene lacks a confident call. The sequence derives from a woman aged 30 to 39 in good health and CMV-seronegative. Material for sequencing was PBMCs. The DNA is as follows: TGTGCCAGCATCCTCTTTGGAGGCGTCGAAGCTTTCTTT. Its protein reads: CASILFGGVEAFF. The full variable domain, completed from the reference TRBV5-8 and TRBJ1-1 proteins outside the CDR3, reads EAGVTQSPTHLIKTRGQQATLRCSPISGHTSVYWYQQALGLGLQFLLWYDEGEERNRGNFPPRFSGRQFPNYSSELNVNALELEDSALYLCASILFGGVEAFFGQGTRLTVV.